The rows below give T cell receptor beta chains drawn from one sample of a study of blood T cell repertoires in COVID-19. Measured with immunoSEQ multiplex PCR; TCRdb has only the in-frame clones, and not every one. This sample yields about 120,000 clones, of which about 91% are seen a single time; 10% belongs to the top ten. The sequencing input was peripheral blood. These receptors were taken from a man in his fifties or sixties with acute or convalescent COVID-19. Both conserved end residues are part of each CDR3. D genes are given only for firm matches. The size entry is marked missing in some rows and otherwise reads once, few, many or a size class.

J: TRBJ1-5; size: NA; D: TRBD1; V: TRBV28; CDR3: CASSQGQARTTQHF; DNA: TGTGCCAGCAGCCAAGGACAGGCCCGAACGACCCAGCATTTT
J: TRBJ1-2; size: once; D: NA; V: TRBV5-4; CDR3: CASSKGQTNYGYTF; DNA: TGTGCCAGCAGCAAAGGACAGACTAACTATGGCTACACCTTC
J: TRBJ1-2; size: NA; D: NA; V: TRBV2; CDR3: CASLGGAYGYTF; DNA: TGTGCCAGCTTGGGAGGGGCCTATGGCTACACCTTC
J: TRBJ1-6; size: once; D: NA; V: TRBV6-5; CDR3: CASSYEAGNNSPLHF; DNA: TGTGCCAGCAGTTACGAGGCGGGGAATAATTCACCCCTCCACTTT
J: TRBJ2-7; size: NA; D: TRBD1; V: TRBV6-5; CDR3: CASTWDSSSYEQYF; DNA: TGTGCCAGCACCTGGGACAGTAGCTCCTACGAGCAGTACTTC
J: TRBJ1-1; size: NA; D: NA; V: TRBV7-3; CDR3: CASSLSGQLNTEAFF; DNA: TGTGCCAGCAGCTTATCCGGACAGTTAAACACTGAAGCTTTCTTT
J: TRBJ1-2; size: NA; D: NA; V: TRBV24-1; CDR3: CATSDSIYGYTF; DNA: TGTGCCACCAGCGACTCGATCTATGGCTACACCTTC
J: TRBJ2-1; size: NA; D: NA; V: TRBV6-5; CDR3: CASSYYLSDSGNEQFF; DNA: TGTGCCAGCAGTTACTACCTCTCCGACTCAGGGAATGAGCAGTTCTTC
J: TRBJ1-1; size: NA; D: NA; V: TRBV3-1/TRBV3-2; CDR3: CASSLNGEEAFF; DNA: TGTGCCAGCAGCCTGAACGGGGAAGAAGCTTTCTTT
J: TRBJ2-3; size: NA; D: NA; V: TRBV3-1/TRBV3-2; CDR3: CASSLLGTDTQYF; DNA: TGTGCCAGCAGCCTCTTAGGCACAGATACGCAGTATTTT
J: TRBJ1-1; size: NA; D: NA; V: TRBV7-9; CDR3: CASSRVVYTEAFF; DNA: TGTGCCAGCAGCAGAGTTGTGTACACTGAAGCTTTCTTT
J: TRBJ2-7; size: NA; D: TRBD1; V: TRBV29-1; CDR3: CSGGTGMGEQYF; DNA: TGCAGCGGTGGGACAGGAATGGGGGAGCAGTACTTC
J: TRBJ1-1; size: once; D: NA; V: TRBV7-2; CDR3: CASSRRQPNTEAFF; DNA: TGTGCCAGCAGCCGCAGGCAGCCTAACACTGAAGCTTTCTTT
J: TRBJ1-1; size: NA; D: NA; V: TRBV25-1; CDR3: CASSLPGRRDTEAFF; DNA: TGTGCCAGCAGTCTACCCGGGAGAAGAGACACTGAAGCTTTCTTT
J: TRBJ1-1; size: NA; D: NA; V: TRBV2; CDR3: CASSEAGQYTEAFF; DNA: TGTGCCAGCAGTGAGGCTGGACAGTACACTGAAGCTTTCTTT
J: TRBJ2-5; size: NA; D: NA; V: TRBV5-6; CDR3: CASSLGGVGETQYF; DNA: TGTGCCAGCAGCTTGGGCGGGGTAGGTGAGACCCAGTACTTC